The sequence of this T cell receptor beta chain was determined in a study of cytomegalovirus exposure and HLA in healthy donors. General study points: Among immune exposure information, only CMV serostatus was available. As was reported, the classifier diagnosed cytomegalovirus status with high specificity and sensitivity.

CDR1 and CDR2 (germline): MNHEY, SMNVEV (reference sequence). The CDR3 length is 15 residues. V dropped 8 bases and J dropped 3; count of bases not matched to a gene: 8. PCR used 60 Vbeta primers and 13 Jbeta primers. Measured with immunoSEQ multiplex PCR; TCRdb has only the in-frame clones, and not every one. The data hold fewer than 200,000 clones, with 75% to 85% observed a single time. In regard to this clone: Its cognate antigen is unknown.

Source material: PBMCs. The source is a man aged 45 to 65 in good health and CMV-seropositive. The chain carries TRBV27 and TRBJ2-3, with 10 bases lining up with TRBD1. In nucleotides, the CDR3 is TGTGCCAGCGCCGATGACAGGGGGCCTACAGATACGCAGTATTTT. Translated: CASADDRGPTDTQYF.